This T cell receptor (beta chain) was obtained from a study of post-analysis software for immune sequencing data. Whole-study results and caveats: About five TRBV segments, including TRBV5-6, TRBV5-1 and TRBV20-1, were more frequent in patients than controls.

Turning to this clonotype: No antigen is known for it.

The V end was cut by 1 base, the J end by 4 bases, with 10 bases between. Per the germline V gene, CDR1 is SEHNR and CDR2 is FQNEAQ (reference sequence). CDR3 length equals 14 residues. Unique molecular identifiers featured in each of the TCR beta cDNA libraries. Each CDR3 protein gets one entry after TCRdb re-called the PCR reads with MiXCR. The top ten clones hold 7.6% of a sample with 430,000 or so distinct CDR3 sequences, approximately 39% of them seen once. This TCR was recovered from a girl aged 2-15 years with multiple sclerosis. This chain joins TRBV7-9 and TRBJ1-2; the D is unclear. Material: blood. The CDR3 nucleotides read TGTGCCAGCAGCTTAGACGGTCTTTCCTATGGCTACACCTTC. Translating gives CASSLDGLSYGYTF.